This TCR beta chain was captured by sequencing in a study of blood T cell repertoires in COVID-19 (dated by TCRdb to the early 2020s). With regard to the full study: Collaborator samples came from the United States, Italy and Spain and covered acute and convalescent phases of COVID-19. The material from the prospective study consisted of cDNA or gDNA derived from T cells, B-cell-depleted T cells, or PBMCs. Deeply sampled blood TCRbeta repertoires from subjects exposed to, actively infected with, or recovered from COVID-19 were included in the dataset. The repertoires were released in a freely available public database meant as a resource for research on the immune response to SARS-CoV-2. Samples were obtained from the ongoing ImmuneRACE study (first 160 participants) and from about 1,300 subjects provided by 6 global collaborators. Nearly every sample came with metadata listing a de-identified subject ID, COVID-19 status, age in years and sex. Where available, HLA class I and class II types were taken from metadata supplied by the sample provider and were not determined by assay-based typing. Broader findings and caveats from the paper: How much clinical and demographic metadata was included differed by source and by participant, and the metadata was provided uncurated.

Worth noting for this clone: Its antigen specificity is not known. The sample holds no much larger clone one base away, and base qualities are not on file.

CDR1 and CDR2, looked up from the germline V gene, are MDHEN and SYDVKM. The junction shows trimming of 5 bases on V and 1 base on J, and the gene matches do not reach 10 bases of it. The CDR3 numbers 16 residues from cysteine through phenylalanine. CDR3 DNA is the only sequence kept; it has 48 bases, read in frame from the first base. The immunoSEQ Assay, a bias-controlled multiplex PCR, was used to amplify TCRbeta CDR3 regions from genomic DNA. Processing in the source paper ran as follows. The number of nucleated cells in each sample was estimated by amplification of reference gene primers within the assay. To quantify the absolute abundance of each unique TCRbeta CDR3 rearrangement, sequence reads were collapsed and filtered. For each sample, productive Simpson clonality was calculated as the square root of Simpson's diversity index across productive rearrangements. TCRdb re-hosts the immuneACCESS table, in-frame sequences only. Its copies lack some clones; in the studies checked, an unresolved V gene accounts for under half of them, and the cause for the rest is not known. V, J and clone size are taken as reported in that table, and D and trimming were inferred from the DNA itself. Within this sample are about 180,000 clones, with less than 90% of them counted one time only. The ten largest clones add up to under 25% of the sample.

The collaborating institutions used their own protocols to collect whole blood in K2EDTA tubes. For TCRbeta analysis, collaborators shipped samples as frozen whole blood, isolated PBMCs, or DNA extracted from either of those sample types. This TCR derives from an older man with active or convalescent COVID-19. The chain couples TRBV28 to TRBJ2-7; the junction holds 8 bases that match TRBD1. The source material was peripheral blood. The CDR3 region reads CASSTKKRTGSYEQYF. The nucleotides are TGTGCCAGCAGTACGAAAAAAAGGACAGGGTCCTACGAGCAGTACTTC.